This is a list of T cell receptor beta chains from one sample in a study of shared clonotypes between healthy human individuals. TCRdb's table, derived via immunoSEQ multiplex PCR, lists solely in-frame clones and lacks some. The sample holds around 1.4 million clones, around 98.5% seen once. Sequenced: naive CD4+ T cells sorted from blood. These receptors originate from a man aged 30-40 years in good health. CDR3s include the opening cysteine and the closing phenylalanine or tryptophan. Fields, in order: V gene, clone size, CDR3 protein. Not all rows give a size; the values are once, few, many and, for expanded clones, a class.

>TRBV4-1|.
CASSQEGVLLNSNQPQHF
>TRBV27|.
CASSKIILAGELYEQYF
>TRBV4-3|.
CASSQGPLSSYEQYF
>TRBV21-1|.
CASPNPWGSYEQYF
>TRBV5-1|.
CASRPEGRAYGYTF
>TRBV18|.
CASLTEGVPKLFF
>TRBV18|.
CASSQRQALNLYEQYF
>TRBV28|.
CASRDLTSGQETQYF
>TRBV23-1|.
CASSPRGFGDTQYF
>TRBV14|.
CASSPRGTTNEKLFF
>TRBV9|.
CASSLPSGNTIYF
>TRBV9|.
CASSPSAGRPQETQYF
>TRBV7-9|.
CASSLAKTSGTPGELFF
>TRBV5-4|.
CASSPGGLAGNNEQFF
>TRBV28|once
CASSQGGYGYTF
>TRBV19|.
CASSVPGLAGSPQNEQFF
>TRBV19|once
CASGRAASYEQYF
>TRBV9|.
CASSVAPAGGAYEQYF
>TRBV2|.
CASSPFSYEQYF
>TRBV2|.
CASFGTGGFREKLFF
>TRBV10-3|.
CAISEYGGNQPQHF
>TRBV5-1|.
CASSLTGTTGELFF
>TRBV9|.
CASSVDGSLYEQYF
>TRBV9|once
CASSVVQREVTDTQYF
>TRBV2|.
CASSDSFTGELFF
>TRBV27|.
CASKQNRVGDEQFF
>TRBV5-8|.
CASSLAQGYEQYF
>TRBV27|.
CASSSYESTDTQYF
>TRBV5-1|.
CASSPGLAENNEQFF
>TRBV27|.
CASSLARLVYNEQFF
>TRBV19|.
CASSIVAGVNYEQYF
>TRBV11-3|once
CASSLVGGVSPNEQFF
>TRBV7-7|.
CASSLRLAGGKETQYF
>TRBV10-3|.
CAISGELGDTQYF
>TRBV6-5|.
CASNFARGGNEQFF
>TRBV7-2|.
CASSLRTETQYF
>TRBV13|.
CASSLRTGVAETQYF
>TRBV27|.
CASSLDRENGYTF
>TRBV29-1|.
CSARQTLHEQYF
>TRBV19|.
CAGEGVTGELFF
>TRBV5-4|.
CASSWRDGDYGYTF
>TRBV30|.
CAGARANVLTF
>TRBV7-9|.
CASSFGQNYEQYF
>TRBV29-1|.
CSVVQGPNEKLFF
>TRBV5-1|.
CASSQSRDGDYEQYF
>TRBV7-2|.
CASSLAGTSGQETQYF
>TRBV5-4|.
CASSLTAFGANVLTF
>TRBV7-6|.
CASSLSGSRADTQYF
>TRBV9|.
CASSVDRTYYNEQFF